Listed below are T cell receptor beta chains from one sample, sequenced in a study of post-analysis software for immune sequencing data. TCRdb recomputed calls from the PCR reads with MiXCR, one row per CDR3 protein. The repertoire includes hundreds of thousands of distinct CDR3 sequences, 44% of them detected once, and about 1.5% sits in the top ten. Input material: blood. The receptor source for this set is a girl aged 5 to 17 with multiple sclerosis. Each CDR3 is given with its conserved first and last residue. D genes are given only for firm matches. Clone size is given for some rows only: seen once, a few or many times, or a class if the clone is expanded.

D: NA
J: TRBJ2-1
V: TRBV12-3/TRBV12-4
size: few
CDR3: CASSWPGDEQFF
DNA: TGTGCCAGCAGTTGGCCGGGGGATGAGCAGTTCTTC

D: NA
J: TRBJ1-2
V: TRBV12-3/TRBV12-4
size: once
CDR3: CASVTGGPSHDYTF
DNA: TGTGCCAGCGTCACAGGCGGGCCCTCCCATGACTACACCTTC

D: TRBD1
J: TRBJ2-5
V: TRBV7-2
size: NA
CDR3: CASSPRDRGRRETQYF
DNA: TGTGCCAGCAGCCCACGAGACAGGGGGCGAAGAGAGACCCAGTACTTC

D: NA
J: TRBJ2-3
V: TRBV20-1
size: few
CDR3: CSAPPSTGTDTQYF
DNA: TGCAGTGCTCCCCCAAGCACGGGCACAGATACGCAGTATTTT

D: TRBD1
J: TRBJ2-7
V: TRBV20-1
size: once
CDR3: CSARDPRDRPYEQYF
DNA: TGCAGTGCTAGGGATCCACGGGACAGGCCCTACGAGCAGTACTTC

D: NA
J: TRBJ1-2
V: TRBV4-1
size: few
CDR3: CASSQGTGDYGYTF
DNA: TGCGCCAGCAGCCAAGGAACCGGCGACTATGGCTACACCTTC

D: NA
J: TRBJ1-1
V: TRBV5-1
size: NA
CDR3: CASSLDGVTEAFF
DNA: TGCGCCAGCAGCTTGGACGGGGTCACTGAAGCTTTCTTT

D: NA
J: TRBJ1-2
V: TRBV20-1
size: few
CDR3: CSARDLRSRNYGYTF
DNA: TGCAGTGCTAGAGATCTCCGATCGCGTAACTATGGCTACACCTTC

D: NA
J: TRBJ2-7
V: TRBV2
size: NA
CDR3: CASSEAGQDYEQYF
DNA: TGTGCCAGCAGTGAAGCGGGGCAGGACTACGAGCAGTACTTC

D: TRBD2
J: TRBJ2-1
V: TRBV20-1
size: NA
CDR3: CSARDRRSSGNSYNEQFF
DNA: TGCAGTGCTAGAGATCGTAGGTCTAGCGGAAACTCCTACAATGAGCAGTTCTTC

D: NA
J: TRBJ2-1
V: TRBV12-3/TRBV12-4
size: once
CDR3: CASSLSLAGSPSEQFF
DNA: TGTGCCAGCAGTTTAAGTCTGGCAGGGTCTCCGTCCGAGCAGTTCTTC

D: NA
J: TRBJ1-2
V: TRBV5-1
size: few
CDR3: CASSRQEGGYTF
DNA: TGCGCCAGCAGCCGGCAGGAGGGTGGCTACACCTTC

D: TRBD1
J: TRBJ1-4
V: TRBV5-1
size: NA
CDR3: CASSLGQGLGEKLFF
DNA: TGCGCCAGCAGCTTGGGACAGGGTTTAGGGGAAAAACTGTTTTTT

D: NA
J: TRBJ2-1
V: TRBV6-5
size: NA
CDR3: CASWAVYNEQFF
DNA: TGTGCCAGCTGGGCAGTATACAATGAGCAGTTCTTC

D: NA
J: TRBJ2-5
V: TRBV7-8
size: NA
CDR3: CTSSLDGQQETQYF
DNA: TGTACCAGCAGCTTAGATGGGCAGCAAGAGACCCAGTACTTC

D: NA
J: TRBJ2-1
V: TRBV3-1
size: NA
CDR3: CASSQGVLTNNEQFF
DNA: TGTGCCAGCAGCCAAGGCGTACTAACTAACAATGAGCAGTTCTTC

D: NA
J: TRBJ2-7
V: TRBV12-3/TRBV12-4
size: NA
CDR3: CASSPTAAGLGEQYF
DNA: TGTGCCAGCAGTCCGACGGCGGCCGGGCTCGGCGAGCAGTACTTC

D: NA
J: TRBJ2-3
V: TRBV11-3
size: NA
CDR3: CASSSVGGGGTDTQYF
DNA: TGTGCCAGCAGCTCCGTAGGTGGAGGGGGAACAGATACGCAGTATTTT

D: NA
J: TRBJ2-3
V: TRBV20-1
size: NA
CDR3: CSAQQPSTDTQYF
DNA: TGCAGTGCTCAGCAGCCTAGCACAGATACGCAGTATTTT

D: TRBD1
J: TRBJ1-2
V: TRBV2
size: few
CDR3: CASSGDRADGYTF
DNA: TGTGCCAGCAGTGGGGACAGGGCGGATGGCTACACCTTC

D: NA
J: TRBJ1-2
V: TRBV7-2
size: few
CDR3: CASRGWGPVPDPGGYTF
DNA: TGTGCCAGCAGGGGTTGGGGGCCAGTCCCGGACCCGGGAGGCTACACCTTC

D: NA
J: TRBJ2-7
V: TRBV5-1
size: NA
CDR3: CASSLRAASYEQYF
DNA: TGCGCCAGCAGCTTAAGAGCGGCTTCCTACGAGCAGTACTTC

D: TRBD1
J: TRBJ2-5
V: TRBV5-1
size: few
CDR3: CASSPWTGGTETQYF
DNA: TGCGCCAGCAGCCCATGGACAGGGGGCACAGAGACCCAGTACTTC

D: NA
J: TRBJ1-2
V: TRBV12-3/TRBV12-4
size: many
CDR3: CASSLKSDYGYTF
DNA: TGTGCCAGCAGTTTAAAGAGTGACTATGGCTACACCTTC

D: TRBD1
J: TRBJ1-4
V: TRBV12-3/TRBV12-4
size: NA
CDR3: CASSSYGQGTNEKLFF
DNA: TGTGCCAGCAGTTCCTACGGACAGGGGACTAATGAAAAACTGTTTTTT

D: TRBD1
J: TRBJ2-5
V: TRBV20-1
size: few
CDR3: CSANRGPGETQYF
DNA: TGCAGTGCCAACAGGGGACCTGGAGAGACCCAGTACTTC

D: TRBD1
J: TRBJ1-2
V: TRBV5-6
size: NA
CDR3: CASRRRDRNYGYTF
DNA: TGTGCCAGCAGACGAAGGGACAGAAACTATGGCTACACCTTC

D: NA
J: TRBJ1-5
V: TRBV18
size: NA
CDR3: CASSPPGGDQPQHF
DNA: TGTGCCAGCTCACCACCGGGAGGGGATCAGCCCCAGCATTTT